One sample yielded the 27 T cell receptor beta chains listed below, sequenced in a study of early T cells in non-severe SARS-CoV-2 infection. MiXCR, run by TCRdb on the 5' RACE reads, gives a single entry per CDR3 protein. The sample has just under 65,000 distinct CDR3 sequences, around 13% seen once; the top ten hold 3.5% to 5%. Sample: whole blood. Receptors originate from an adult who was a healthcare worker with PCR-confirmed SARS-CoV-2 infection or an uninfected control (not recorded which).

This clonotype turned up a few times. The chain has TRBV5-4 and TRBJ2-7; TRBD1 matches at 7 bases. J gave up 2 bases and V 0 bases, and 5 bases lay outside the gene matches. The germline V gene encodes CDR1 SGHNT and CDR2 YYREEE (reference sequence). The CDR3 is 15 residues long. As DNA, the CDR3 is TGTGCCAGCAGCTTGGACGGGACAGTTACCTACGAGCAGTACTTC. Protein product: CASSLDGTVTYEQYF.

The chain joins TRBV12-3 or TRBV12-4 to TRBJ1-1; unclear D gene. This CDR3 is 13 amino acids long. The V end lost 11 bases, the J end lost 8 bases, and 21 bases lay between the germline ends. The CDR3 nucleotides are TGTGCCTCCCGGCCGGAGAGTATTATCGAAGCTTTCTTT. Translating it yields CASRPESIIEAFF.

This clonotype turned up a few times. The J gene is TRBJ1-4, the V gene TRBV6-6; TRBD1 matches 9 bases. The V gene's germline CDR1 is MNHNY and CDR2 SVGAGI (reference sequence). CDR3 size: 16 residues. Trimming cost V 5 bases and J 0 bases; bases outside gene matches: 4. The CDR3: CASSQGQGTTNEKLFF. CDR3 nucleotides: TGTGCCAGCAGTCAGGGACAGGGTACAACTAATGAAAAACTGTTTTTT.

This clonotype was found a few times. The rearrangement joins TRBV12-3 or TRBV12-4 to TRBJ2-7; 10 bases line up with TRBD2. Trimming took 5 bases from V and 4 from J; bases not matched to a gene: 17. The CDR3 has 18 amino acids. The CDR3 nucleotides read TGTGCCAGCAGTACTACATGGGGAGCGGGGGGGCCCGCGTACGAGCAGTACTTC. Residues: CASSTTWGAGGPAYEQYF.

This clonotype turned up a few times. The chain employs TRBV5-1 and TRBJ1-6; D is uncertain. Germline lookup yields CDR1 SGHRS and CDR2 YFSETQ. Between the trimmed V and J ends, which lost 0 bases and 9 bases, there was a span of 13 bases. The CDR3 has 15 residues. The CDR3 DNA is TGCGCCAGCAGCTTGGCAGGATTGAGTCGTTCACCCCTCCACTTT. Its protein is CASSLAGLSRSPLHF.

The CDR3 bases are TGCAGCGTTGAAGATCTAAGGCAGGGGATCACAGATACGCAGTATTTT. Amino acids: CSVEDLRQGITDTQYF. This chain connects TRBV29-1 to TRBJ2-3; D is possibly TRBD1 (6 bases). V gave up 0 bases and J gave up 2 bases, with 15 bases separating them. Germline CDR1 reads SQVTM; CDR2 reads ANQGSEA. The CDR3 sequence is 16 residues long.

This clonotype appeared many times. The V call is TRBV10-3, the J call TRBJ1-5; TRBD1 aligns across 10 bases. Germline values: CDR1 ENHRY, CDR2 SYGVKD. V lost 0 bases and J lost 3; bases outside the gene matches: 11. The CDR3 consists of 19 residues. The CDR3: CAISESEIGQGVFNQPQHF. CDR3 DNA sequence: TGTGCCATCAGTGAGTCGGAAATAGGACAGGGGGTTTTCAATCAGCCCCAGCATTTT.

In its sample, this clonotype was seen many times. The chain uses TRBV24-1 and TRBJ2-2; D possibly corresponds to TRBD1 (7 bases). Germline CDR1 KGHDR, CDR2 SFDVKD. Trimming removed 9 bases at V and 1 base at J, with 8 bases between. The CDR3 is 13 amino acids. In nucleotides, the CDR3 is TGTGCCACCCAGGGGGGGAACACCGGGGAGCTGTTTTTT. Translation gives CATQGGNTGELFF.

This clonotype was picked up a small number of times. The chain joins TRBV7-6 to TRBJ2-3; either TRBD1 or TRBD2 may fit D (5 bases each). CDR1 is SGHVS, CDR2 FNYEAQ, per germline. CDR3 size: 14 residues. Trimming shortened V by 4 bases and J by 9 bases, and 17 bases separated the two germline ends. The DNA of the CDR3 is TGTGCCAGCAGCTCTCCCCGGGACGCTCAAACGCAGTATTTT. It translates to CASSSPRDAQTQYF.

The V and J genes are TRBV27 and TRBJ1-6; TRBD1 is a possible D gene (6 bases). The length of the CDR3 is 13 residues. V dropped 6 bases and J dropped 7 bases, with 10 bases sitting between them. Germline V CDR1 and CDR2: MNHEY, SMNVEV (reference sequence). This CDR3 is CASRGQPNSPLHF. DNA of the CDR3: TGTGCCAGCAGAGGACAGCCGAATTCACCCCTCCACTTT.

This clonotype was picked up many times. CDR3 residues: CASSTRQGHNSPLHF. The CDR3 bases are TGTGCCAGCAGTACTCGACAGGGGCATAATTCACCCCTCCACTTT. The rearrangement uses TRBV12-3 or TRBV12-4 and TRBJ1-6; 8 bases fit TRBD1. This CDR3 contains 15 residues. Losses at the gene ends were 5 bases for V and 5 bases for J; bases not matched to a gene: 5.

The chain couples TRBV25-1 to TRBJ1-1; D unresolved. Germline lookup yields CDR1 MGHDK and CDR2 SYGVNS. Trimming pared 4 bases from V and 1 base from J, leaving 7 bases between. This CDR3 is 13 amino acids long. DNA of the CDR3: TGTGCCAGCAGTGGACAAGAGAACACTGAAGCTTTCTTT. Translated: CASSGQENTEAFF.

This clonotype was detected ten times or more. The V and J genes are TRBV10-3 and TRBJ2-7; a weak D match, TRBD1 (6 bases). Germline V gene data show CDR1 as ENHRY and CDR2 as SYGVKD. V gave up 6 bases and J gave up 2 bases, with 14 bases separating them. The CDR3 totals 14 residues. CDR3 DNA sequence: TGTGCCATCAGCTCTCTACAGGGTCCCTACGAGCAGTACTTC. This codes for CAISSLQGPYEQYF.

This clonotype was seen ten or more times. The chain carries TRBV7-2 and TRBJ1-3; TRBD1 might be the D (6 bases). This CDR3 contains 17 residues. Germline CDR1 SGHTA, CDR2 FQGNSA. V lost 4 bases and J 0 bases, leaving 16 bases between the germline ends. The DNA of the CDR3 is TGTGCCAGCAGCTCCTCCCCCGGACAGCTCTCTGGAAACACCATATATTTT. Translated: CASSSSPGQLSGNTIYF.

The V gene is TRBV7-9, the J gene TRBJ2-3; D gene unclear. The CDR3 covers 15 residues. Germline lookup yields CDR1 SEHNR and CDR2 FQNEAQ (reference sequence). Between the trimmed V and J ends, which lost 2 bases and 2 bases, there was a span of 11 bases. CDR3 nucleotides: TGTGCCAGCAGCTTATGGGCAGAGACCACAGATACGCAGTATTTT. Its translation is CASSLWAETTDTQYF.

This clonotype occurred a few times. A junction boundary mismatches the germline segment, possibly from a read error. V usage is TRBV7-2 and J usage is TRBJ2-2; D might be TRBD1 (5 bases). Germline CDR1 and CDR2: SGHTA and FQGNSA. This CDR3 spans 14 amino acids. The CDR3 reads CASSPTQETEELFF. The CDR3 DNA follows: TGTGCCAGCAGCCCAACACAGGAAACCGAGGAGCTGTTTTTT.

The sample holds many counts of this clonotype. The V and J genes are TRBV10-3 and TRBJ2-2, with 10 bases aligning to TRBD1. The germline CDR1 and CDR2 sequences are ENHRY and SYGVKD. The V segment lost 6 bases and the J segment 0 bases; nucleotides outside the gene matches: 1. The CDR3 is 15 amino acids. This CDR3 reads CAISGQGANTGELFF. The CDR3 DNA sequence: TGTGCCATCAGCGGACAGGGGGCGAACACCGGGGAGCTGTTTTTT.

V is TRBV7-9 and J is TRBJ2-5, with D perhaps matching TRBD1 or TRBD2 (6 bases each). V lost 5 bases, J lost 5 bases, and 15 bases lay in between. This CDR3 is 14 amino acids long. Per germline, CDR1 SEHNR and CDR2 FQNEAQ (reference sequence). The CDR3 coding sequence is TGTGCCAGCAGCCCCCTGGGGGGCCGGGAGACCCAGTACTTC. Encoded protein: CASSPLGGRETQYF.

This clonotype was counted once. V usage is TRBV12-5 and J usage is TRBJ2-5; D gene unclear. The V end was cut by 2 bases, the J end by 0 bases, with 13 bases between. The germline CDR1 and CDR2 sequences are LGHNT and FRNRAP. The CDR3 is 16 amino acids. The CDR3 sequence is CASGLYPAGYQETQYF. The CDR3 DNA follows: TGTGCTAGTGGTTTGTACCCAGCAGGATACCAAGAGACCCAGTACTTC.

This clonotype was seen many times. The rearrangement uses TRBV6-2 or TRBV6-3 and TRBJ1-5; 7 bases align to TRBD1. Germline trimming cut 6 bases from V and 6 bases from J; bases unmatched to any gene: 11. The CDR3 runs 15 residues. Germline-derived CDR1 and CDR2 are MNHEY and SVGEGT. CDR3 nucleotides: TGTGCCAGCAGAACAACAGGGGAGGGGAGTCAGCCCCAGCATTTT. Its translation is CASRTTGEGSQPQHF.

At least ten counts were recorded for this clonotype. The chain carries TRBV12-3 or TRBV12-4 and TRBJ1-2; D not certain. Trimming removed 8 bases at V and 13 bases at J, with 23 bases between. The CDR3 extends over 13 amino acids. The CDR3 loop reads CASQSLGQAGPTF. DNA for the CDR3: TGTGCCAGCCAAAGTTTAGGCCAGGCTGGCCCCACCTTC.

The chain recombines TRBV5-4 with TRBJ1-1, with D tentatively TRBD1 (5 bases). Trimming removed 0 bases at V and 4 bases at J, with 10 bases between. This CDR3 is 14 amino acids long. CDR1 and CDR2 from the germline V gene are SGHNT and YYREEE (reference sequence). The CDR3 is CASSLEQARTEAFF. The CDR3 coding sequence is TGTGCCAGCAGCTTGGAACAGGCGCGCACTGAAGCTTTCTTT.

This clonotype was observed many times. V gene TRBV29-1 combines with J gene TRBJ2-1, with D possibly TRBD2 on 7 matching bases. The CDR3 has 14 residues. Looked up from germline, CDR1 is SQVTM and CDR2 is ANQGSEA. V shed 3 bases and J shed 2 bases, with 11 bases lying between them. As DNA, the CDR3 is TGCAGCGTTGATCGGGGGGCGGCCTACAATGAGCAGTTCTTC. Protein sequence: CSVDRGAAYNEQFF.

This clonotype is a singleton in its sample. The CDR3 nucleotides are TGTGCCAGCAGCTCCCTGCGCACCGGGGAGCTGTTTTTT. This encodes CASSSLRTGELFF. V gene TRBV7-9 combines with J gene TRBJ2-2, with no clear D. The CDR3 sequence is 13 residues long. Between the trimmed V and J ends, which lost 4 bases and 4 bases, there was a span of 7 bases. Per the germline V gene, CDR1 is SEHNR and CDR2 is FQNEAQ (reference sequence). The variable domain in full, with the rest retrieved from reference TRBV7-9 and TRBJ2-2, is DTGVSQNPRHKITKRGQNVTFRCDPISEHNRLYWYRQTLGQGPEFLTYFQNEAQLEKSRLLSDRFSAERPKGSFSTLEIQRTEQGDSAMYLCASSSLRTGELFFGEGSRLTVL.

This clonotype has at least ten counts. The chain employs TRBV7-9 and TRBJ2-1, with D possibly TRBD1 on 5 matching bases. The CDR3 is 13 amino acids. Trimming shortened V by 1 base and J by 8 bases, and 9 bases separated the two germline ends. Per germline, CDR1 SEHNR and CDR2 FQNEAQ (reference sequence). CDR3: CASSLGRVDEQFF. The CDR3 DNA reads as TGTGCCAGCAGCTTAGGCAGGGTAGATGAGCAGTTCTTC. Full variable domain (missing parts from reference TRBV7-9 and TRBJ2-1): DTGVSQNPRHKITKRGQNVTFRCDPISEHNRLYWYRQTLGQGPEFLTYFQNEAQLEKSRLLSDRFSAERPKGSFSTLEIQRTEQGDSAMYLCASSLGRVDEQFFGPGTRLTVL.

This clonotype has more than one count but fewer than ten. This chain uses TRBV29-1 with TRBJ1-1, with unresolved D. The CDR3 length is 12 residues. Germline lookup yields CDR1 SQVTM and CDR2 ANQGSEA. V gave up 5 bases and J gave up 1 base, with 8 bases separating them. Here the CDR3 reads CSVTNTNTEAFF. DNA of the CDR3: TGCAGCGTTACCAACACGAACACTGAAGCTTTCTTT.

This clonotype was counted between two and nine times. The chain joins TRBV5-1 to TRBJ2-1; D possibly corresponds to TRBD2 (5 bases). CDR3 length: 14 amino acids. Germline V gives CDR1 SGHRS, CDR2 YFSETQ. V dropped 4 bases and J dropped 6 bases, with 14 bases sitting between them. DNA of the CDR3: TGCGCCAGCAGCCCCGTTCCGGGATTCAATGAGCAGTTCTTC. Encoded protein: CASSPVPGFNEQFF.